Below, 14 T cell receptor beta chains from the same sample are listed, as sequenced in a study of CD4+ T cells in melanoma. Data came from immunoSEQ multiplex PCR; TCRdb stores just in-frame clones and leaves some out. The sample contains 13,000 to 15,000 clones, 75% to 90% of which appear only once. The material sequenced was cells from a culture (not recorded whether cultured in vitro). These receptors were obtained from a human donor with melanoma.

This clone was seen only once. The rearrangement joins TRBV6-5 to TRBJ2-5; 7 positions match TRBD1. Per germline, CDR1 MNHEY and CDR2 SVGAGI. With 2 bases clipped from V and 5 bases from J, the junction kept 8 bases outside the gene matches. The CDR3 extends over 15 amino acids. This CDR3 reads CASSYPRQGRETQYF. The CDR3 DNA reads as TGTGCCAGCAGTTACCCGAGACAGGGACGGGAGACCCAGTACTTC.

The chain uses TRBV9 and TRBJ2-1; TRBD2 aligns across 14 bases. The CDR3 consists of 14 residues. From germline, CDR1 is SGDLS and CDR2 YYNGEE. The junction had 2 bases not matched to a gene; V was cut back by 3 bases and J by 9 bases. The CDR3 loop is CASSGGLAGAEQFF. CDR3 nucleotide sequence: TGTGCCAGCAGCGGGGGACTAGCGGGGGCTGAGCAGTTCTTC.

This clone appeared a single time. V and J are TRBV15 and TRBJ1-1, with a weak D call TRBD1 (5 bases). This CDR3 contains 15 residues. The V end lost 0 bases, the J end lost 4 bases, and 12 bases lay between the germline ends. Germline V gene lookup returns CDR1 LNHNV and CDR2 YYDKDF (reference sequence). CDR3 DNA: TGTGCCACCAGCAGAGATTTAGAGGGGACCACTGAAGCTTTCTTT. Translated: CATSRDLEGTTEAFF.

This clone was detected once. The V and J genes are TRBV5-1 and TRBJ2-5; 7 bases line up with TRBD1. Unmatched junction bases numbered 2, after V lost 4 bases and J lost 2 bases. CDR3 length: 13 amino acids. The germline CDR1 and CDR2 sequences are SGHRS and YFSETQ. The CDR3 loop reads CASSTGVQETQYF. The DNA for the CDR3 is TGCGCCAGCAGCACAGGGGTTCAAGAGACCCAGTACTTC. The full variable domain, its missing parts supplied by reference TRBV5-1 and TRBJ2-5, is KAGVTQTPRYLIKTRGQQVTLSCSPISGHRSVSWYQQTPGQGLQFLFEYFSETQRNKGNFPGRFSGRQFSNSRSEMNVSTLELGDSALYLCASSTGVQETQYFGPGTRLLVL.

This chain joins TRBV2 and TRBJ2-5; tentative D call: TRBD1 (7 bases). The DNA end is more similar to TRBJ2-7, so the J call may be wrong. Germline V gives CDR1 SNHLY, CDR2 FYNNEI. CDR3 length: 13 amino acids. CDR3 protein: CASTGGTSYEQYF. CDR3 nucleotides: TGTGCCAGCACAGGGGGGACCTCCTACGAGCAGTACTTC.

The V and J genes are TRBV2 and TRBJ1-3; D is uncertain. V was pared by 7 bases and J by 1 base, with 17 bases between. Germline assignment: CDR1 SNHLY and CDR2 FYNNEI. The CDR3 sequence is 16 residues long. For the CDR3, the DNA is TGTGCCAGCAAAGGGAGGTTTTTGGAATCTGGAAACACCATATATTTT. It is translated as CASKGRFLESGNTIYF.

V and J are TRBV12-5 and TRBJ2-1; D possibly matches TRBD1 or TRBD2 (5 bases each). V gave up 4 bases and J gave up 12 bases, with 19 bases separating them. Germline values: CDR1 LGHNT, CDR2 FRNRAP. The CDR3 is 14 residues long. CDR3 amino acids: CASGSDRGLFSQFF. CDR3 sequence (DNA): TGTGCTAGTGGTTCGGATCGGGGCCTATTTTCGCAGTTCTTC.

The chain recombines TRBV7-3 with TRBJ2-2; no firm D call. Deletions cut 2 bases from V and 3 bases from J, with 13 bases between. The CDR3 runs to 16 residues. The V gene's germline CDR1 is SGHTA and CDR2 FQGTGA. This chain's CDR3 is CASSLWSTSDTGELFF. CDR3 nucleotide sequence: TGTGCCAGCAGCTTATGGAGCACGAGTGACACCGGGGAGCTGTTTTTT.

This chain links TRBV18 with TRBJ2-7; D is possibly TRBD1 or TRBD2 (5 bases each). V lost 2 bases, J lost 0 bases, and 11 bases lay in between. Germline V gene lookup returns CDR1 KGHSH and CDR2 LQKENI. The CDR3 loop spans 15 amino acids. DNA of the CDR3: TGTGCCAGCTCACCAAGGGCAGGGACCTCCTACGAGCAGTACTTC. Residues: CASSPRAGTSYEQYF.

The genes are TRBV6-6 and TRBJ1-1; the match to TRBD1 covers 7 bases. CDR1 is MNHNY, CDR2 SVGAGI, per germline (reference sequence). The ends lost 4 bases at V and 5 bases at J; junction bases unmatched: 7. The CDR3 spans 14 residues. This chain's CDR3 is CASSSRQGGTEAFF. CDR3 coding DNA: TGTGCCAGCAGTTCTCGACAGGGTGGAACTGAAGCTTTCTTT.

On this clone itself: Germline and junction disagree at one end, which may indicate a read error. The gene calls are TRBV2 and TRBJ1-5, with 7 nucleotides matching TRBD1. CDR3 length: 11 amino acids. CDR1 is SNHLY and CDR2 is FYNNEI in the germline V gene. The CDR3 sequence is CASRQGTPMRF. CDR3 sequence (DNA): TGTGCCAGCCGACAGGGTACCCCTATGAGGTTT.

The genes are TRBV4-1 and TRBJ2-3, with TRBD2 matching over 12 bases. The trim removed 2 bases at V and 3 bases at J, leaving 6 bases unmatched. This CDR3 contains 17 residues. The V gene's germline CDR1 is MGHRA and CDR2 YSYEKL. The CDR3 here is CASSQTTSGGPTDTQYF. The CDR3 nucleotides read TGCGCCAGCAGCCAAACCACTAGCGGGGGGCCGACAGATACGCAGTATTTT.

DNA of the CDR3: TGTGCCAGCAGTTATTCTATTGGGGCGGGAGGCTATGGCTACACCTTC. Its protein is CASSYSIGAGGYGYTF. The chain uses TRBV6-5 and TRBJ1-2, with a tentative D call TRBD1 (5 bases). Trimming removed 3 bases from V and 4 bases from J, with 18 bases in between. Germline V gene sequence: CDR1 MNHEY, CDR2 SVGAGI. This CDR3 is 16 amino acids long.

This chain uses TRBV21-1 with TRBJ2-5; whether TRBD1, the table's D call, matches the DNA was not checked. TRBV21-1 is given as a pseudogene. The CDR3 consists of 16 residues. The chain's CDR3 is CASSKGETGGAGTQYF. The CDR3 bases are TGTGCCAGCAGCAAAGGTGAGACAGGGGGCGCGGGGACCCAGTACTTC.